Listed below are T cell receptor beta chains from one sample, sequenced in a study of control samples from healthy donors and cancer patients. Produced via immunoSEQ multiplex PCR; TCRdb's table is partial and in-frame only. The repertoire holds more than 100,000 clones, with around 90% as singletons. Sample: blood. The origin of the receptors is a man aged 18 to 29 in good health. The CDR3 runs from the conserved cysteine through the conserved F or W. D genes are given only for firm matches. A clone size is listed for some rows: how often the clone was seen (once, few, many), or a class if it is expanded.

>TRBV6-5|-|-|TRBJ1-5
CASSYSREHNQPQHF
TGTGCCAGCAGTTACTCGAGGGAGCACAATCAGCCCCAGCATTTT
>TRBV11-2|-|-|TRBJ1-2
CASSPGRHYGYTF
TGTGCCAGCAGCCCCGGAAGGCACTATGGCTACACCTTC
>TRBV29-1|-|TRBD1|TRBJ1-2
CSVASVGTGGEIGYGYTF
TGCAGCGTTGCGAGCGTCGGGACAGGGGGCGAAATAGGCTATGGCTACACCTTC
>TRBV6-6|-|-|TRBJ1-3
CASSSQGKRNTIYF
TGTGCCAGCAGTTCCCAGGGGAAGAGAAACACCATATATTTT
>TRBV5-1|-|-|TRBJ2-5
CASSLAVGRETQYF
TGCGCCAGCAGCTTGGCCGTTGGGAGGGAGACCCAGTACTTC
>TRBV5-1|once|-|TRBJ1-6
CASSSQGPGGSPLHF
TGCGCCAGCAGCTCCCAGGGCCCGGGGGGCTCACCCCTCCACTTT
>TRBV2|-|-|TRBJ1-3
CASSENRLSGNTIYF
TGTGCCAGCAGTGAAAACAGACTCTCTGGAAACACCATATATTTT
>TRBV6-1|-|TRBD1|TRBJ2-6
CASSEMFVGQGASGANVLTF
TGTGCCAGCAGTGAAATGTTCGTGGGACAGGGGGCGTCGGGGGCCAACGTCCTGACTTTC
>TRBV5-4|once|-|TRBJ2-1
CASSLETRDNEQFF
TGTGCCAGCAGCTTGGAGACTAGGGACAATGAGCAGTTCTTC
>TRBV15|few|-|TRBJ1-6
CATSRGREGGGSPLHF
TGTGCCACCAGCAGAGGCCGAGAAGGAGGTGGGTCACCCCTCCACTTT
>TRBV21-1|-|-|TRBJ2-5
CASQARGRSGETQYF
TGTGCCAGCCAAGCACGGGGACGGTCCGGAGAGACCCAGTACTTC
>TRBV5-1|-|-|TRBJ2-5
CASSLQGGGETQYF
TGCGCCAGCAGCTTGCAAGGGGGTGGGGAGACCCAGTACTTC
>TRBV2|-|-|TRBJ1-6
CASSARRAAYNSPLHF
TGTGCCAGCAGTGCGAGAAGGGCCGCTTATAATTCACCCCTCCACTTT